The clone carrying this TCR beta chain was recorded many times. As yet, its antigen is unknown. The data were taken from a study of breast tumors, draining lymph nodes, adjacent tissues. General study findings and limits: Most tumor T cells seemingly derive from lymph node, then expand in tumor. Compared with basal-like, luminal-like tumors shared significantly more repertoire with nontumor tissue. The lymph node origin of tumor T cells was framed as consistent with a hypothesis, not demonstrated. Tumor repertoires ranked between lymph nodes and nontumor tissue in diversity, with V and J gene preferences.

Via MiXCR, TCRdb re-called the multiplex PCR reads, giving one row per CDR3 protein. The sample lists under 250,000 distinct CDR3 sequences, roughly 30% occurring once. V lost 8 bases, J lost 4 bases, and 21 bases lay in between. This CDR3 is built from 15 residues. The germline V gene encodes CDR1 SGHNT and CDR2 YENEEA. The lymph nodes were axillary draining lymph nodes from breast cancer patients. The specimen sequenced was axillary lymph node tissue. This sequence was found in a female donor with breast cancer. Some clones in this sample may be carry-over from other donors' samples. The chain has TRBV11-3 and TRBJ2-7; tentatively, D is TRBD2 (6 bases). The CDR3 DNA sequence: TGTGCCAGCGCCCCCCTGGGTAGCGGATTTTACGAGCAGTACTTC. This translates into CASAPLGSGFYEQYF.